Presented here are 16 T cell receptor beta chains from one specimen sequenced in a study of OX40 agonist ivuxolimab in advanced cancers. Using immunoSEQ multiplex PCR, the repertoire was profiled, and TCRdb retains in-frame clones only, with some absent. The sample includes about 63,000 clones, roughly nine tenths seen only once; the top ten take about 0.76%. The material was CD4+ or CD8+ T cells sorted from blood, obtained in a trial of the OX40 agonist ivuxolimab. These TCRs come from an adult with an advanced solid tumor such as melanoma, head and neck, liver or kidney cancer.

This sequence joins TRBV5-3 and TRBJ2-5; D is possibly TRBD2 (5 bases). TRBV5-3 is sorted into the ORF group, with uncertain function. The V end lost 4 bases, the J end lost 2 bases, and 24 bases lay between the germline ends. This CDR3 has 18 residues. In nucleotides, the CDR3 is TGTGCCAGAAGCACTGGGCGACTACCCGAGCAGGTACAAGAGACCCAGTACTTC. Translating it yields CARSTGRLPEQVQETQYF.

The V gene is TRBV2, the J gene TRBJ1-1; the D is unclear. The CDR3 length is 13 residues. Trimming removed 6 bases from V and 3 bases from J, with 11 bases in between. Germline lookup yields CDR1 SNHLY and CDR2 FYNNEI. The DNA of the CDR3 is TGTGCCAGCAGCCTGGTCCCCGACACTGAAGCTTTCTTT. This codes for CASSLVPDTEAFF.

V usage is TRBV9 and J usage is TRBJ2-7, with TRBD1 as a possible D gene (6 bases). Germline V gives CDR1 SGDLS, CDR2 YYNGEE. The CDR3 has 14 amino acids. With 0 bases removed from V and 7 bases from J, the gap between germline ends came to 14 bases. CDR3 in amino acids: CASSVAPSRGEQYF. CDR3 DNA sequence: TGTGCCAGCAGCGTAGCCCCCTCTAGGGGGGAGCAGTACTTC.

CDR3 DNA: TGTGCCAGCTCACCAAGGAAACTAGCGGGAAACTACGAGCAGTACTTC. This translates into CASSPRKLAGNYEQYF. This chain joins TRBV18 and TRBJ2-7, with 10 bases that match TRBD2. The CDR3 spans 16 residues. Per germline, CDR1 KGHSH and CDR2 LQKENI. J gave up 3 bases and V 2 bases, and 7 bases lay outside the gene matches.

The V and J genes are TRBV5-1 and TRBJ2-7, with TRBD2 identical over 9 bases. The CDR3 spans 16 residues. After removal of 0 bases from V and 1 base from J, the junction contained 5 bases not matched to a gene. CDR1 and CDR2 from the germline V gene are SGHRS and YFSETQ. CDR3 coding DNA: TGCGCCAGCAGCTTGGACCCTCTAGCGGGATCCTACGAGCAGTACTTC. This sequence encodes CASSLDPLAGSYEQYF.

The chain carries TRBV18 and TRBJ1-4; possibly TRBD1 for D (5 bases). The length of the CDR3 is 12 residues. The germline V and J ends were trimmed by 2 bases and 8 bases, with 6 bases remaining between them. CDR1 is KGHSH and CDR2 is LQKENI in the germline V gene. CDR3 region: CASSPDREKLFF. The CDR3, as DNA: TGTGCCAGCTCACCAGACAGAGAAAAACTGTTTTTT.

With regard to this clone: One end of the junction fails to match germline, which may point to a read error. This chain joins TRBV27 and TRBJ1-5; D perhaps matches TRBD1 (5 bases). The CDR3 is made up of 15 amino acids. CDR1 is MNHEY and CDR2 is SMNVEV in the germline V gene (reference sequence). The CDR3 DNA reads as TGTGCCAGCAGTCCCCTACCCGGGGGGAATCTGCCCCAGCATTTT. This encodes CASSPLPGGNLPQHF.

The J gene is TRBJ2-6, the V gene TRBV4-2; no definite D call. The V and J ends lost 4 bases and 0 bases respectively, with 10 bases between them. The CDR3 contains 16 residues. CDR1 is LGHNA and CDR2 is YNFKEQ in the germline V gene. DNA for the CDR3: TGTGCCAGCAGCCTGGTCGGCATCTCTGGGGCCAACGTCCTGACTTTC. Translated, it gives CASSLVGISGANVLTF.

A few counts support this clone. CDR3 in DNA: TGTGCCAGTAGTAGGACAGGGGGCGGTGGCTACACCTTC. Protein: CASSRTGGGGYTF. The V gene is TRBV19, the J gene TRBJ1-2; TRBD1 matches at 11 bases. Germline assignment: CDR1 LNHDA and CDR2 SQIVND (reference sequence). This CDR3 comprises 13 residues. V shed 4 bases, J shed 7 bases, and the junction held 2 bases outside the gene matches.

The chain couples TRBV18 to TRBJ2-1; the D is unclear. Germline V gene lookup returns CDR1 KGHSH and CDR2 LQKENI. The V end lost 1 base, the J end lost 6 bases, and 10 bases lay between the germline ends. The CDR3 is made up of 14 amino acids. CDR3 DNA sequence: TGTGCCAGCTCACCACTGACCGAAGGCAATGAGCAGTTCTTC. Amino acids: CASSPLTEGNEQFF.

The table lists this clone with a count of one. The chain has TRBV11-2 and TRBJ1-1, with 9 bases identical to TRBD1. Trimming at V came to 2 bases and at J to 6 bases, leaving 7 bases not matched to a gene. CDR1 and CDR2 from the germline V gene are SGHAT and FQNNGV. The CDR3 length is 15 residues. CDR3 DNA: TGTGCCAGCAGCTTAAGCGGGGGGACAGGGTCTGAAGCTTTCTTT. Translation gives CASSLSGGTGSEAFF.

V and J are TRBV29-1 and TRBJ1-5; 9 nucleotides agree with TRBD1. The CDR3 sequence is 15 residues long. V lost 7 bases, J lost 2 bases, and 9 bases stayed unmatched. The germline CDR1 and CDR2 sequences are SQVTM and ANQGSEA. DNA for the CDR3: TGCAGCGCACTCTTGACAGGGGGAGGCAATCAGCCCCAGCATTTT. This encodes CSALLTGGGNQPQHF. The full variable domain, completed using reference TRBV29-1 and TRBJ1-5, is SAVISQKPSRDICQRGTSLTIQCQVDSQVTMMFWYRQQPGQSLTLIATANQGSEATYESGFVIDKFPISRPNLTFSTLTVSNMSPEDSSIYLCSALLTGGGNQPQHFGDGTRLSIL.

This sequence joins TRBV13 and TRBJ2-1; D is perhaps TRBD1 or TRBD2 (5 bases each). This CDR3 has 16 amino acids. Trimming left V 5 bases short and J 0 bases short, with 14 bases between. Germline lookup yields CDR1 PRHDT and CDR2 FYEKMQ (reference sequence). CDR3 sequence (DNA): TGTGCCAGCAGCGGGCCGGGACCGTCCTCCTACAATGAGCAGTTCTTC. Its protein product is CASSGPGPSSYNEQFF.

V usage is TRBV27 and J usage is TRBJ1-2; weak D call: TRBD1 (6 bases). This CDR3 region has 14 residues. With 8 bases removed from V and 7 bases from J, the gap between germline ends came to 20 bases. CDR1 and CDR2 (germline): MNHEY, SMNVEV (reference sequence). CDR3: CASLPSPGVFGYTF. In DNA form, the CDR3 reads TGTGCCAGCTTGCCAAGCCCAGGGGTTTTTGGCTACACCTTC.

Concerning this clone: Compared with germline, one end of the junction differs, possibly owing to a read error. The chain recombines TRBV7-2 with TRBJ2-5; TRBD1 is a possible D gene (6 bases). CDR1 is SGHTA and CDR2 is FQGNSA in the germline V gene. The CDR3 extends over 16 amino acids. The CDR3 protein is CAGSSDGPGQGQTQYF. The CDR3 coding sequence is TGTGCCGGCAGCTCGGACGGACCGGGGCAGGGGCAGACCCAGTACTTC.

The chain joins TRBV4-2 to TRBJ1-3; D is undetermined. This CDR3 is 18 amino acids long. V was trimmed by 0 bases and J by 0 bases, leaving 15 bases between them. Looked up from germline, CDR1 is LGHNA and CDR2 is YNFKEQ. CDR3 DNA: TGTGCCAGCAGCCAAGATGGCTGGCAGCCATTCTCTGGAAACACCATATATTTT. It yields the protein CASSQDGWQPFSGNTIYF.